The T cell receptor (beta chain) under discussion was sequenced for a study of neurological immune-mediated disorders. TCRdb itself ran the 5' RACE reads through MiXCR, one entry per CDR3 protein. The table has 50,000 to 70,000 distinct CDR3 sequences, 4.5% seen once; the top ten hold 5.5% to 8%. Ten or more counts support this clonotype. Its antigen is currently unknown. CDR1 and CDR2 from the germline V gene are DFQATT and SNEGSKA (reference sequence). Trimming took 1 base from V and 6 from J, leaving 15 bases between them. The CDR3 covers 14 residues. Regarding the study as a whole: Among 34 multiple sclerosis patients, 18 had repertoires that phylogenetic grouping placed in one related-CDR3 cluster, a possible signature.

Sequences were obtained from PBMCs. This sequence originates from a man aged 25-45 years with multiple sclerosis. The rearrangement links TRBV20-1 to TRBJ1-1; D remains unclear. The CDR3 sequence is CSARVGGPHAEAFF. CDR3 bases: TGCAGTGCTAGAGTTGGAGGGCCTCACGCTGAAGCTTTCTTT.